This TCR beta chain was retrieved from a study of shared clonotypes between healthy human individuals. The length of the CDR3 is 14 residues. Germline CDR1 reads SNHLY; CDR2 reads FYNNEI. V shed 4 bases and J shed 4 bases, with 11 bases lying between them. Sequencing was performed with immunoSEQ multiplex PCR; in TCRdb, only in-frame clones are kept and a portion is missing. This table holds about 510,000 clones, less than 96% found once. The source material was naive CD4+ T cells sorted from blood. Stated subset: CD45RA+ positively selected. The sequence was collected from a woman aged 25 to 45 in good health. This chain connects TRBV2 to TRBJ1-5; D is possibly TRBD1 (6 bases). The CDR3 loop is CASSVRQGNQPQHF. Written as DNA, the CDR3 is TGTGCCAGCAGTGTCAGGCAGGGGAATCAGCCCCAGCATTTT.